This paragraph covers one TCR beta chain sequence. Its antigen remains undetermined. It has no much larger one-base neighbor in the sample; base qualities were not kept. The library was obtained by the immunoSEQ multiplex PCR assay. The immuneACCESS repertoire file appears here via TCRdb, limited to in-frame rearrangements. These files lack a portion of the clones; in checked studies, under half of the deficit traces to unresolved V genes, and the cause of the others is not known. The sample includes around 2,300 clones, with roughly 79% observed a single time. The top ten hold around a tenth of the sample. The record originates from a study of chemoradiotherapy in HPV16-positive cancers (dated by TCRdb to between 2021 and 2024). Concerning the study at large: Candidate HPV-specific T-cell clones and common TCR motifs were defined by functional T-cell assays performed on cells from two HPV16-positive patients. The study asked whether T-cell immunity to the HPV oncoproteins E6 and E7 changes during chemoradiotherapy and whether this immunity affects survival. Next, the candidate HPV-specific TCRs and motifs were followed in TCR repertoires from approximately 82 patients with HPV-related cancers. Findings and caveats that apply to the study as a whole: The functional definition of HPV-specific T cells came from only a couple of HPV16-positive patients, and the survival association was reported for HPV16-positive patients. Expansion of candidate HPV-specific clones and E7-related TCR motifs was observed in the tumor microenvironment during treatment, whereas no such expansion was observed for non-HPV-specific T cells. Among HPV16-positive patients, expansion of HPV-responsive T cells during chemoradiotherapy was associated with better recurrence-free survival.

Because repertoires were sampled repeatedly during chemoradiotherapy, clonal expansion in the tumor microenvironment could be followed. CDR3 length: 15 amino acids, cysteine to phenylalanine. The only DNA kept is the CDR3, 45 bases in frame from the first base. The germline V gene yields MNHNS for CDR1 and SASEGT for CDR2. Trimming removed 5 bases from V and 3 bases from J, leaving 17 bases between the germline ends. This receptor chain uses TRBV6-1 and TRBJ2-7; the best D guess is TRBD1, with 5 bases matching. Material: tumor tissue, obtained from a patient who underwent chemoradiotherapy. This clonotype was obtained from a human donor with HPV-associated anogenital cancer. The sequence in DNA is TGTGCCAGCAGTATACAGTGGACACAGAACTACGAGCAGTACTTC. The translation is CASSIQWTQNYEQYF.